This paragraph covers one T cell receptor (beta chain) sequence. This clonotype has a handful of counts. Which antigen it targets is not known. There are no base qualities to consult, and no much larger clone falls within one base. Libraries were made using 5' RACE. The sequencing machine was an Illumina HiSeq 2500. The second PCR ran for roughly 6 to 11 cycles and used a J-beta primer mix along with a sample-barcoded 5' primer. A template-switch 5' adaptor carrying 12 random nucleotides introduced a unique molecular identifier onto each TCR beta cDNA molecule. Each sample yielded at least 2.5 million CDR3-containing paired-end reads. All of the RNA was converted into first-strand cDNA using the Mint cDNA synthesis kit, with a TRBC-specific oligonucleotide serving as the primer. After uracil-DNA glycosylase treatment, a first 18-cycle PCR used universal primers M1SS and BC2_uni_R on all cDNA. The authors' pipeline ran thus. Each sample was normalized by randomly selecting 1 million high-quality reads, each carrying a distinct molecular identifier. Instead of being binned into consensus sequences, reads that shared molecular identifiers were thrown out. MiTCR, set to a Q25 quality threshold and the strictest error-elimination algorithm, was used for CDR3 identification, clonotype clustering and error correction. A nonparametric unseen species model with Euler transformation was used to estimate lower-bound total TCR beta diversity. Using fastp at Q25 and MiXCR, TCRdb reprocessed the public reads and kept productive beta chains. Identical CDR3 protein sequences are pooled into one entry, listed with their most common genes and DNA. TCRdb, not the original authors, processed these V and J calls. The sample table shows about 1.5 million distinct CDR3 sequences, and 40% to 45% are seen once. The top ten clonotypes cover about 3.8% of the sample.

The sample originates from a study of blood T cells in healthy people across ages (dated by TCRdb to the mid-2010s). With respect to the entire study: In model experiments, template switching captured roughly one uniquely barcoded TCR beta cDNA molecule for every two T cells. Donors of different ages were randomly distributed across sequencing lanes to avoid experimental bias. The donors were divided into four age groups: young (average approximately 15 years), middle-aged (roughly 42), aged (roughly 66) and long-lived (roughly 82). Two additional independent replicas of 1 million unique cDNA reads from the same blood draw were analyzed for two donors (one aged 18 to 30 and one aged 80 or older). Using deep sequencing normalized with unique cDNA molecular identifiers, the study measured how TCR beta repertoire diversity changes with age.

CDR1 MDHEN and CDR2 SYDVKM were looked up in the germline V gene. The CDR3 runs 14 residues from the cysteine to the phenylalanine. Just the 42-base CDR3 DNA is kept, in frame starting at base 1. The V and J ends are trimmed by 2 bases and 3 bases, leaving 7 bases between them. Systemically healthy Caucasian individuals from Russia, 39 in total and aged roughly 6 to 100 years, were included as donors. Roughly 10 milliliters of peripheral blood were collected from each donor into EDTA-treated Vacutainer tubes. Ficoll-Paque density-gradient centrifugation was used to isolate PBMCs, with at least 6.5 million per sample. Total RNA was extracted from PBMCs with Trizol reagent, with at least 6 micrograms obtained per sample. Naive CD45RAhigh/CD27high T cell percentages were measured by flow cytometry on a PBMC aliquot from every donor. Summary of the overall study and its limitations: Because profiling used bulk unsorted PBMCs, naive and antigen-experienced compartments could not be compared conclusively. A strong correlation was found between observed TCR beta diversity and the percentage of naive T cells measured by flow cytometry. Because donor CMV infection status was unknown, age-related changes in expanded clonotypes were potentially confounded. Estimates of total diversity based on one million sequenced T cells were regarded as lower bounds and as underestimates. Compared with the aged group, the long-lived group had more naive CD4+ T cells, fewer expanded clones and increased TCR diversity, a pattern suggesting age selection. As age increased, observed TCR beta diversity per million T cells dropped in a roughly linear way, and a significant reduction was already evident by age about 36.

The chain joins TRBV28 to TRBJ1-4, with the D gene not clear enough to name. Source material: blood. The sequence was collected from a woman under 30 in good health. The CDR3 reads as follows: CASSLRTSNEKLFF. Here is the DNA: TGTGCCAGCAGTTTACGGACGTCTAATGAAAAACTGTTTTTT.